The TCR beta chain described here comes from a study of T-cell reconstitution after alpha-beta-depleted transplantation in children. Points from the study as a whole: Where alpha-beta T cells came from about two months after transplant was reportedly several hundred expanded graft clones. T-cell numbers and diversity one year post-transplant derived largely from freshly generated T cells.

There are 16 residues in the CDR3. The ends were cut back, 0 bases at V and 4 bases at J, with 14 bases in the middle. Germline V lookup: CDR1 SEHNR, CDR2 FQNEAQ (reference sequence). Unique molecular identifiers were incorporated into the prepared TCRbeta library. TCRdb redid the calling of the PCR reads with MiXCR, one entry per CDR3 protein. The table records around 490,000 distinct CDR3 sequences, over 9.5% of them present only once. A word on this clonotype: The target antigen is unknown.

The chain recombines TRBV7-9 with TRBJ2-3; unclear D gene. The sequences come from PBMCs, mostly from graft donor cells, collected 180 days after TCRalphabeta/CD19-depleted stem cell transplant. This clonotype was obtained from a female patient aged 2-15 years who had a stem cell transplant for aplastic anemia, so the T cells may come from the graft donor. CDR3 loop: CASSLAGRILADTQYF. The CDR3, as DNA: TGTGCCAGCAGCTTAGCAGGGCGGATCTTGGCAGATACGCAGTATTTT.